This T cell receptor beta chain is drawn from a study of shared clonotypes between healthy human individuals. Trimming removed 2 bases from V and 1 base from J, with 10 bases in between. The CDR3 consists of 15 residues. CDR1 is SGHRS, CDR2 YFSETQ, per germline. The table came from immunoSEQ multiplex PCR; TCRdb's copy has only in-frame clones and leaves some out. Of 330,000 or so clones listed, approximately 79% are singletons. The receptor was derived from a man aged 25-45 years in good health. The V gene is TRBV5-1, the J gene TRBJ2-1; D is unresolved. What was sequenced was memory CD4+ T cells sorted from blood. Subset denoted: CD45RA-negative fraction. The CDR3 DNA reads TGCGCCAGCAGCTTCCAGGAGATATCCTACAATGAGCAGTTCTTC. Its protein product is CASSFQEISYNEQFF.